The sequence of this T cell receptor (beta chain) was determined in a study of blood T cell repertoires in COVID-19. On the study more broadly: PBMCs, B-cell-depleted T cells, or T cells were the source of the cDNA or gDNA that made up the material.

Germline V gives CDR1 ENHRY, CDR2 SYGVKD. Trimming took 4 bases from V and 7 from J, leaving 16 bases between them. This CDR3 spans 15 amino acids. Sequencing was performed with immunoSEQ multiplex PCR; in TCRdb, only in-frame clones are kept and a portion is missing. The sample has about 210,000 clones, approximately 85% seen once. One Seattle source followed patients from active infection through their disease course. The chain couples TRBV10-3 to TRBJ2-2; perhaps TRBD1 as D (6 bases). The specimen was peripheral blood. This TCR came from a woman in her seventies with COVID-19, enrolled during active disease. CDR3: CAISAGAPVGGELFF. The CDR3, as DNA: TGTGCCATCAGTGCAGGGGCCCCAGTTGGCGGGGAGCTGTTTTTT.